A selection of T cell receptor beta chains follows, all from one sample in a study of blood T cell repertoires in COVID-19. Repertoires were generated with immunoSEQ multiplex PCR, while TCRdb's copy carries only in-frame clones and drops some. The data contain hundreds of thousands of clones, around 89% of them seen just once; the ten biggest clones take up roughly 1.2%. The sequencing input was peripheral blood. Receptors originate from a man in his forties with acute or convalescent COVID-19. Each CDR3 is given with its conserved first and last residue. A D gene is named only where the DNA matches it firmly.

v_call d_call cdr3_aa
TRBV27 TRBD1 CASRLSGKGAIYGYTF
TRBV5-6 TRBD2 CASSFLTSSETQYF
TRBV27 TRBD1 CASSLQGTVSNEQFF
TRBV28 NA CASTLAQPTEAFF
TRBV28 NA CASSLFRSSSSYEAFF
TRBV28 NA CASSRDYGYTF
TRBV6-6 TRBD1 CASSYTTGGSGNTIYF
TRBV14 NA CASRHSGTQPSYGYTF
TRBV7-3 NA CASSTGYQETQYF
TRBV30 NA CAYTQGAAYNEQFF
TRBV13 NA CASSFQAANEQFF
TRBV4-1 NA CASSQELRSANEKLFF
TRBV5-6 TRBD2 CASSLGQYRGGRNEQFF
TRBV7-2 TRBD2 CASSSRGGWPDTQYF
TRBV11-3 TRBD1 CASSHCLWRTGSSYNEQFF
TRBV12-5 TRBD1 CASGRRTGGIQPQHF
TRBV12-3/TRBV12-4 NA CASIQSGDQPQHF
TRBV5-5 TRBD2 CASSFNAGGKIQETQYF
TRBV3-1/TRBV3-2 NA CASSQGMNTEAFF
TRBV27 TRBD1 CASSLDYRGSNQPQHF
TRBV7-2 TRBD1 CASGPGTENTEAFF
TRBV2 TRBD1 CASSVQGVPYEQYF
TRBV5-1 NA CASSPRDISYEQYF
TRBV5-4 TRBD1 CASSRTGQETQYF
TRBV18 NA CASSSGDGYTF
TRBV6-5 NA CASSRRDNSPLHF
TRBV28 NA CASSFGSETANYGYTF
TRBV19 TRBD1 CASSKGQALSYEQYF
TRBV6-5 NA CASSYEAGYGYTF
TRBV5-1 TRBD1 CASSYSSTGGEQFF
TRBV28 TRBD1 CASRRDRGFSYEQYF
TRBV2 NA CASNTVSNEKLFF